The source of this T cell receptor (beta chain) is a study of cytomegalovirus exposure and HLA in healthy donors. The primer mix had 60 Vbeta and 13 Jbeta primers. Sequenced by immunoSEQ multiplex PCR; TCRdb stores in-frame clones only, minus some. This table holds around 70,000 clones, roughly two thirds found once. This clone was observed a few times. The sequenced material came from PBMCs. The TCR comes from a man between 60 and 75 years old in good health and CMV-seropositive.

The CDR3 reads CASSQEDISGANVLTF. The DNA for the CDR3 is TGTGCCAGCAGCCAAGAGGACATCTCTGGGGCCAACGTCCTGACTTTC. The V call is TRBV4-2, the J call TRBJ2-6; possible D gene TRBD1, 5 bases. Germline lookup yields CDR1 LGHNA and CDR2 YNFKEQ. Trimming removed 0 bases from V and 0 bases from J, with 6 bases in between. This CDR3 comprises 16 residues.